This T cell receptor (beta chain) was observed in a study of T cell responses to AZD1222 COVID-19 vaccine. Broader study findings: Reportedly, close to half of spike-specific TCRs are directed against unmutated variant regions. CD4 TCRs linked to vaccination spanned spike, dominating at 160-218 and 743-854.

Turning to this clone: Its target is unknown.

The CDR3 has 14 residues. CDR1 is SGHAT, CDR2 FQNNGV, per germline. Trimming pared 1 base from V and 6 bases from J, leaving 13 bases between. Profiling relied on immunoSEQ multiplex PCR, and the TCRdb table lists in-frame clones only, not all of them. The sample holds about 140,000 clones; around 92% are singletons and the top ten take 3% to 4%. The TCR originated in an adult who received the AZD1222 COVID-19 vaccine. This chain joins TRBV11-2 and TRBJ2-7, with D maybe TRBD2 (6 bases). The input for sequencing was peripheral blood, taken 28 days after the second AZD1222 dose. The CDR3 is CASSLVPGLGEQYF. DNA for the CDR3: TGTGCCAGCAGCTTAGTCCCGGGACTGGGCGAGCAGTACTTC.